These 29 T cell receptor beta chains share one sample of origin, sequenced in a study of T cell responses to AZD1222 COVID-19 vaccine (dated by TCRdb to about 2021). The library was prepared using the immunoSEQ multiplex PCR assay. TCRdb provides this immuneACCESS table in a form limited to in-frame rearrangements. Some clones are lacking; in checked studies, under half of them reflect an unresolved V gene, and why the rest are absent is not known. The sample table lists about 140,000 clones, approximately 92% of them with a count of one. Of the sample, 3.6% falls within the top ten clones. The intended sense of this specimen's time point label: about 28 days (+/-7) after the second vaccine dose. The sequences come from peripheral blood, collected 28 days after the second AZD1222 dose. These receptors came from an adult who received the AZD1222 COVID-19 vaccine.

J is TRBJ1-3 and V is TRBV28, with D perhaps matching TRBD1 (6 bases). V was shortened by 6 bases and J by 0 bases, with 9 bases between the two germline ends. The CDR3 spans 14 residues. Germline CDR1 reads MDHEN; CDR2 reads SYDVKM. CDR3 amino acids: CASRGTNSGNTIYF. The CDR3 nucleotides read TGTGCCAGCAGGGGGACAAACTCTGGAAACACCATATATTTT. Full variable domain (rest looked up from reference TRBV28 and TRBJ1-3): DVKVTQSSRYLVKRTGEKVFLECVQDMDHENMFWYRQDPGLGLRLIYFSYDVKMKEKGDIPEGYSVSREKKERFSLILESASTNQTSMYLCASRGTNSGNTIYFGEGSWLTVV.

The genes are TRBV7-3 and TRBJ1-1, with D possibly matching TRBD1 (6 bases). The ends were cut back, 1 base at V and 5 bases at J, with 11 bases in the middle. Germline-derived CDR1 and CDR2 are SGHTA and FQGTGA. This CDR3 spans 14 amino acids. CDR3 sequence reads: CASSLRGAITEAFF. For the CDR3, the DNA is TGTGCCAGCAGCTTAAGGGGGGCCATTACTGAAGCTTTCTTT.

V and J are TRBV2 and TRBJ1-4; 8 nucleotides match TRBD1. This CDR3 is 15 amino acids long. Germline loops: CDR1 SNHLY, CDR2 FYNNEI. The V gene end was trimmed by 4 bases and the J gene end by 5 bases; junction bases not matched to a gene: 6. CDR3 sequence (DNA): TGTGCCAGCAGTGGCTCAGGGGGCTGGAATGAAAAACTGTTTTTT. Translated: CASSGSGGWNEKLFF. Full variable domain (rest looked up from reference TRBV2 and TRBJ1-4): EPEVTQTPSHQVTQMGQEVILRCVPISNHLYFYWYRQILGQKVEFLVSFYNNEISEKSEIFDDQFSVERPDGSNFTLKIRSTKLEDSAMYFCASSGSGGWNEKLFFGSGTQLSVL.

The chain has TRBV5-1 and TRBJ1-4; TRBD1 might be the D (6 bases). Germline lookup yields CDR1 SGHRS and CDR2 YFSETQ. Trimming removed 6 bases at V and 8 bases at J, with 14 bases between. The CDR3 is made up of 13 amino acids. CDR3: CASTEGGGEKLFF. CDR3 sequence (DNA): TGCGCCAGCACCGAGGGGGGCGGGGAAAAACTGTTTTTT.

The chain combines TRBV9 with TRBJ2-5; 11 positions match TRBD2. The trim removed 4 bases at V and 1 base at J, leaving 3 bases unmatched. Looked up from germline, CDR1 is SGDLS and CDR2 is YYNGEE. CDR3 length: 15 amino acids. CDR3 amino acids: CASSPGLAVQETQYF. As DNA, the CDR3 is TGTGCCAGCAGCCCGGGACTAGCGGTCCAAGAGACCCAGTACTTC.

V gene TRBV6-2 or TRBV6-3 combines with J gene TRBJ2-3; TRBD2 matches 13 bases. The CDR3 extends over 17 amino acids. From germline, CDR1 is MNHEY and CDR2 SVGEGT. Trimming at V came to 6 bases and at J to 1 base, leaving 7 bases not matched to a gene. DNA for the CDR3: TGTGCCAGCAGCCTTCGACTAGCGGGAGGCCGCACAGATACGCAGTATTTT. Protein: CASSLRLAGGRTDTQYF.

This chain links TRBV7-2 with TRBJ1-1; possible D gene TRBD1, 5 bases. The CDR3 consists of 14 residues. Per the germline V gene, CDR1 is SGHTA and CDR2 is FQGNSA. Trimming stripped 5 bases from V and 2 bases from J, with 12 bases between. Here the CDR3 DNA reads TGTGCCAGCAGCGCCGGGACGGTTAACACTGAAGCTTTCTTT. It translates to CASSAGTVNTEAFF.

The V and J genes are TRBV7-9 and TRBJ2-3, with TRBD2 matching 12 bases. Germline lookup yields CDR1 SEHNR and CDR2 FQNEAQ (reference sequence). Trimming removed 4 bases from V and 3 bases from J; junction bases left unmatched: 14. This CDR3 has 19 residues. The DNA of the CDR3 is TGTGCCAGCAGCTCCGCCAGGGCTAGCGGGAGGGCCTGGACAGATACGCAGTATTTT. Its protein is CASSSARASGRAWTDTQYF.

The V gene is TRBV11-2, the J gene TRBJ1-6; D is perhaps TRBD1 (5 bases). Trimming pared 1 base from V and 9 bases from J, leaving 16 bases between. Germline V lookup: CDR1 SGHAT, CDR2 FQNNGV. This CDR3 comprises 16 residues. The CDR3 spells CASSLGLEGLASPLHF. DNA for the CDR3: TGTGCCAGCAGCTTAGGTCTGGAGGGGCTCGCTTCACCCCTCCACTTT.

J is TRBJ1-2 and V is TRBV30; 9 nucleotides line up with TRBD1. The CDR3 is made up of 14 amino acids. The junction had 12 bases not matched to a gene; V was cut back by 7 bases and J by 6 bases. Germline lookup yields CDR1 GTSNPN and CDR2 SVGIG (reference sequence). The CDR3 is CASPDRGPGDGYTF. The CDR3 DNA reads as TGTGCCTCGCCGGACAGGGGCCCGGGGGATGGCTACACCTTC.

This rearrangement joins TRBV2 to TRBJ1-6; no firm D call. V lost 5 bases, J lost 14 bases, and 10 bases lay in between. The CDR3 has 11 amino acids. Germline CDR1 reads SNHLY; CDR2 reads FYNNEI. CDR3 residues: CASSIGSTLHF. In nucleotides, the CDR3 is TGTGCCAGCAGTATCGGGAGCACCCTCCACTTT.

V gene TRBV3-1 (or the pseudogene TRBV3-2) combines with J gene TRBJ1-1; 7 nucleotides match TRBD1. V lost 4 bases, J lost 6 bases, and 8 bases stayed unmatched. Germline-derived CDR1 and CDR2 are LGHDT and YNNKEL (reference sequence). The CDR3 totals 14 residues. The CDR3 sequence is CASSPLTGRAEAFF. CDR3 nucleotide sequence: TGTGCCAGCAGCCCTCTGACAGGGAGGGCTGAAGCTTTCTTT.

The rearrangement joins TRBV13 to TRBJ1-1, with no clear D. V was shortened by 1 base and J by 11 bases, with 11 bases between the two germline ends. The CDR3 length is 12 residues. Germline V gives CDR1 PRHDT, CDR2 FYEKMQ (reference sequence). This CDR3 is CASSLERFRAFF. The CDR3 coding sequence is TGTGCCAGCAGCTTAGAAAGGTTTCGCGCTTTCTTT.

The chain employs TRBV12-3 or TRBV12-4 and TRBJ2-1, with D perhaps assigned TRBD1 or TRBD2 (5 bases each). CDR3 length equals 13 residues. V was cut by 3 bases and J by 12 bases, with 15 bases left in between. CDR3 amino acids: CASSFSRDLPQFF. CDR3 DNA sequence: TGTGCCAGCAGTTTTTCTAGGGACCTTCCGCAGTTCTTC.

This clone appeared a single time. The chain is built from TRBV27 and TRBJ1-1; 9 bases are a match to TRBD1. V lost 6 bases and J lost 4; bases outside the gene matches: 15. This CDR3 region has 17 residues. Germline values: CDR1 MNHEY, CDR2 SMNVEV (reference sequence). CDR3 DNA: TGTGCCAGCAGCCAGTGGACAGGGGACGCGTATTTCACTGAAGCTTTCTTT. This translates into CASSQWTGDAYFTEAFF.

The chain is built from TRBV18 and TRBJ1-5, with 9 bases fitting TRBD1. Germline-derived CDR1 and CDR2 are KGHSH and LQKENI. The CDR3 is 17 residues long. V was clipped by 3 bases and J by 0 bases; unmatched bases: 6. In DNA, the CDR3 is TGTGCCAGCTCACCTAACAGGGGGCTGGGTAGCAATCAGCCCCAGCATTTT. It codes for CASSPNRGLGSNQPQHF.

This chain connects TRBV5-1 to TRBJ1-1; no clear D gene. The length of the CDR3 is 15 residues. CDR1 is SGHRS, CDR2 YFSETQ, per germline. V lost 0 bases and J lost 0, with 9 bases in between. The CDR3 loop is CASSLAQTMNTEAFF. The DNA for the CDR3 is TGCGCCAGCAGCTTGGCACAGACCATGAACACTGAAGCTTTCTTT.

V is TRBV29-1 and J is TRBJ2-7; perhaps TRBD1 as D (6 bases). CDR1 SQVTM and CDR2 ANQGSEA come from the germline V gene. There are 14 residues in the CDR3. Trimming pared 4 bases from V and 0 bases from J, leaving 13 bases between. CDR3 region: CSVADRSFSYEQYF. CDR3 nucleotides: TGCAGCGTTGCCGACAGGTCCTTCTCCTACGAGCAGTACTTC.

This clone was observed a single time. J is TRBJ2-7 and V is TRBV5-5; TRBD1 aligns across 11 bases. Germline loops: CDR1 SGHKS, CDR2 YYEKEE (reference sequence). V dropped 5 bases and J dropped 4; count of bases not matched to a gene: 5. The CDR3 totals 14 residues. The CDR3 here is CASRRTGGRYEQYF. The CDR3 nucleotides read TGTGCCAGCAGACGGACAGGGGGCAGGTACGAGCAGTACTTC.

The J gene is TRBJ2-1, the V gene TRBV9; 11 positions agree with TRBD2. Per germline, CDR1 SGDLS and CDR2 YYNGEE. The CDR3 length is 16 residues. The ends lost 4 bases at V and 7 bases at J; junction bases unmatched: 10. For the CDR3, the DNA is TGTGCCAGCAGCTCGTTTAGCGGGAGGGCCAAGAATGAGCAGTTCTTC. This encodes CASSSFSGRAKNEQFF.

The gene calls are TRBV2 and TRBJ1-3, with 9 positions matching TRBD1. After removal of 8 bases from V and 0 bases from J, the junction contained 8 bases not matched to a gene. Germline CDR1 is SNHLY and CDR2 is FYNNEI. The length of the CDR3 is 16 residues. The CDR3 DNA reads TGTGCCAGCGGAGTAGGACAGGGGTTCTCTGGAAACACCATATATTTT. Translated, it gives CASGVGQGFSGNTIYF.

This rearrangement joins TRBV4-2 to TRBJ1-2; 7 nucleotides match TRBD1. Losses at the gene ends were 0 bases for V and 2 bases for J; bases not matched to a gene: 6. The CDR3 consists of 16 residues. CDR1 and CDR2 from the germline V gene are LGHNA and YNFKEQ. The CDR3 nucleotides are TGTGCCAGCAGCCAAGAAAGTCGAGGGGGCAACTATGGCTACACCTTC. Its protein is CASSQESRGGNYGYTF.

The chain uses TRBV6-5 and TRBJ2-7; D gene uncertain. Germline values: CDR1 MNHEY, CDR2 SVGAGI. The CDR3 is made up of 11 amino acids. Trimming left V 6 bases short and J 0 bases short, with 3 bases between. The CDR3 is CASRGSYEQYF. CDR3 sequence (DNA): TGTGCCAGCAGGGGCTCCTACGAGCAGTACTTC.

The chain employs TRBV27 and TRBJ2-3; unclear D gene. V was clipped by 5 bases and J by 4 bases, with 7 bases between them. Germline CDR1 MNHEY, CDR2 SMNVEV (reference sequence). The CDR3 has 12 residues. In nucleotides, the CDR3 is TGTGCCAGCAGTCTCAAGTCAGATACGCAGTATTTT. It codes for CASSLKSDTQYF.

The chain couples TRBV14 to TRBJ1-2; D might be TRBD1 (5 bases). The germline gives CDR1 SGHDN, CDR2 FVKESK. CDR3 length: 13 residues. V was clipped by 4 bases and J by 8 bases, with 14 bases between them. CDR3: CASSPGPGHGYTF. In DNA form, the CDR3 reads TGTGCCAGCAGCCCGGGGCCGGGGCACGGCTACACCTTC.

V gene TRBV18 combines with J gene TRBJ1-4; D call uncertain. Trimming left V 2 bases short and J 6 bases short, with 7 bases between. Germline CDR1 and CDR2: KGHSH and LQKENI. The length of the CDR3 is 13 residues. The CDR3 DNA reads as TGTGCCAGCTCACCAGAAATAGATGAAAAACTGTTTTTT. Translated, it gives CASSPEIDEKLFF.

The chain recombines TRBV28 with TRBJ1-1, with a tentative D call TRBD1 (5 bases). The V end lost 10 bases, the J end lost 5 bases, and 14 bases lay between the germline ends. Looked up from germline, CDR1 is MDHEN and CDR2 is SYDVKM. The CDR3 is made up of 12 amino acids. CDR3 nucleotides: TGTGCCACCCTGTACCAGGGAACTGAAGCTTTCTTT. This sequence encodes CATLYQGTEAFF.

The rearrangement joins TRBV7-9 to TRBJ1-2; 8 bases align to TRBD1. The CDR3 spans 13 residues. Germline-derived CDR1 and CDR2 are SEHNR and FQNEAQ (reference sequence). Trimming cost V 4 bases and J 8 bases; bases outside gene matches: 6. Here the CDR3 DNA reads TGTGCCAGCAGCTCCGGACAGGGAAGGGGCTACACCTTC. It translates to CASSSGQGRGYTF. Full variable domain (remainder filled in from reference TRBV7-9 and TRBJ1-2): DTGVSQNPRHKITKRGQNVTFRCDPISEHNRLYWYRQTLGQGPEFLTYFQNEAQLEKSRLLSDRFSAERPKGSFSTLEIQRTEQGDSAMYLCASSSGQGRGYTFGSGTRLTVV.

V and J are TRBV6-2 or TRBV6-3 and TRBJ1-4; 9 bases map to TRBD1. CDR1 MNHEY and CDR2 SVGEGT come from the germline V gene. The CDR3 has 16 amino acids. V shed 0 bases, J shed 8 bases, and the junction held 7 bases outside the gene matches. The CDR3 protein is CASSYSWGQGLEKLFF. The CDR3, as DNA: TGTGCCAGCAGTTACTCTTGGGGACAGGGCCTAGAAAAACTGTTTTTT.